The T cell receptor (beta chain) under discussion was sequenced for a study of cytomegalovirus exposure and HLA in healthy donors. Study-level results: Judged likely to be a sequencing artifact was a cluster of highly shared sequence variants. Later analysis reportedly placed an Asian-associated ancestry cluster below the approximately 680-donor mean in N-insertions.

A multiplex PCR was run with 60 Vbeta primers and 13 Jbeta primers. Profiling relied on immunoSEQ multiplex PCR, and the TCRdb table lists in-frame clones only, not all of them. The sample has 150,000 or so clones, roughly four fifths seen once; the top ten hold 5.5% to 8%. Notes on this clone: The antigen is not known.

The sample taken for sequencing was PBMCs. The receptor comes from a male donor in good health and CMV-seronegative.

CDR3 bases: TGTGCCAGCAGTTTACTCTGGGGCCCCAATGAGCAGTTCTTC. It specifies CASSLLWGPNEQFF. J is TRBJ2-1 and V is TRBV28, with D perhaps TRBD1 (5 bases). This CDR3 has 14 amino acids. The germline gives CDR1 MDHEN, CDR2 SYDVKM. With 2 bases removed from V and 6 bases from J, the gap between germline ends came to 11 bases.